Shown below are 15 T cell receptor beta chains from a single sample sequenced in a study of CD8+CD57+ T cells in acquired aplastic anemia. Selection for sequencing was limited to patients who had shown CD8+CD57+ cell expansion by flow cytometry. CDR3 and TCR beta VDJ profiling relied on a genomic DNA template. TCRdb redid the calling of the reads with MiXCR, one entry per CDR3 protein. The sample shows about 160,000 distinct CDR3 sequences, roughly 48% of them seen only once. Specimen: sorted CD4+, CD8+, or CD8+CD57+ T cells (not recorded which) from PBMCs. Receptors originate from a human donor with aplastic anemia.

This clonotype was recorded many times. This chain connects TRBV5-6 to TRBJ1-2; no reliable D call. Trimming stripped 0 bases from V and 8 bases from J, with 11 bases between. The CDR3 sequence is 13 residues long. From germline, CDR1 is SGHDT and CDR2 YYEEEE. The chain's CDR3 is CASSLVGNRGYTF. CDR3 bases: TGTGCCAGCAGCTTGGTTGGAAATCGGGGCTACACCTTC. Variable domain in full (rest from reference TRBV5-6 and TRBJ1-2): DAGVTQSPTHLIKTRGQQVTLRCSPKSGHDTVSWYQQALGQGPQFIFQYYEEEERQRGNFPDRFSGHQFPNYSSELNVNALLLGDSALYLCASSLVGNRGYTFGSGTRLTVV.

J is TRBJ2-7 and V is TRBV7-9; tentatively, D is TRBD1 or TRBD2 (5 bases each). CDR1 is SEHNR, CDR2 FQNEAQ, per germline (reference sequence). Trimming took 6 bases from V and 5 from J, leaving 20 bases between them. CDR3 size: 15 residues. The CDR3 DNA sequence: TGTGCCAGCAGTCACCCCGGGACCCCAGGTGACGAGCAGTACTTC. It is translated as CASSHPGTPGDEQYF. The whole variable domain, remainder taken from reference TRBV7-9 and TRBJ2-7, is DTGVSQNPRHKITKRGQNVTFRCDPISEHNRLYWYRQTLGQGPEFLTYFQNEAQLEKSRLLSDRFSAERPKGSFSTLEIQRTEQGDSAMYLCASSHPGTPGDEQYFGPGTRLTVT.

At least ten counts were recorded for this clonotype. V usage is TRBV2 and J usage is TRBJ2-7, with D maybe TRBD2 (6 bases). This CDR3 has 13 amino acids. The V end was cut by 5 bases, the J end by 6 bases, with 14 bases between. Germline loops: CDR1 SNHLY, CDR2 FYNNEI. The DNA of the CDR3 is TGTGCCAGCAGTAGGGACCAGGGAGGCGAGCAGTACTTC. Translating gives CASSRDQGGEQYF. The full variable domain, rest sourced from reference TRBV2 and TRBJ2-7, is EPEVTQTPSHQVTQMGQEVILRCVPISNHLYFYWYRQILGQKVEFLVSFYNNEISEKSEIFDDQFSVERPDGSNFTLKIRSTKLEDSAMYFCASSRDQGGEQYFGPGTRLTVT.

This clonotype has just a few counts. In DNA form, the CDR3 reads TGTGCCAGCTCACGTTCAGGACAGGACGAAGATACGCAGTATTTT. It yields the protein CASSRSGQDEDTQYF. This sequence joins TRBV18 and TRBJ2-3, with 7 bases fitting TRBD1. The V and J ends lost 4 bases and 5 bases, in that order; junction bases with no gene match: 9. CDR1 is KGHSH and CDR2 is LQKENI in the germline V gene. The CDR3 runs 15 residues.

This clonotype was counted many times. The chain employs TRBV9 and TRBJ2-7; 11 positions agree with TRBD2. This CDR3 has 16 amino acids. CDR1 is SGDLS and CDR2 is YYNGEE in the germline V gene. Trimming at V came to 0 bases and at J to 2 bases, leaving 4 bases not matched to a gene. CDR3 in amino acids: CASSVVGSGRAYEQYF. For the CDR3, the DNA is TGTGCCAGCAGCGTAGTTGGTAGCGGGAGGGCCTACGAGCAGTACTTC.

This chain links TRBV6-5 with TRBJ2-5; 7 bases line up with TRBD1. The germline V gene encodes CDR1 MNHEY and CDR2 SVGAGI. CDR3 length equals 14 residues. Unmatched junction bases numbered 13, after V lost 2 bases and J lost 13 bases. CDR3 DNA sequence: TGTGCCAGCAGTTACAGTACAGGGGCCATAGTCCTGTACTTC. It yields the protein CASSYSTGAIVLYF.

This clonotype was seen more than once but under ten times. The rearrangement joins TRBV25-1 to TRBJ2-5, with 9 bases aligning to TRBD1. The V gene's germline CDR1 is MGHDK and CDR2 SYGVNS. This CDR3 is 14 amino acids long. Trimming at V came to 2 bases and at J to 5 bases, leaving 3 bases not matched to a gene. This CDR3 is CASSEQGQGETQYF. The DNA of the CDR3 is TGTGCCAGCAGTGAACAAGGACAGGGGGAGACCCAGTACTTC.

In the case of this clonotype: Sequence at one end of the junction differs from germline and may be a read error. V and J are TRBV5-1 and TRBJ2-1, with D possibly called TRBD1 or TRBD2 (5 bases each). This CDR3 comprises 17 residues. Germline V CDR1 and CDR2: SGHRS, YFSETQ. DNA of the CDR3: TGCGCCAGCAGCTTTTTAGGGACCCCGAGCTCCTACAATGAGCAGTCCTTC. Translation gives CASSFLGTPSSYNEQSF.

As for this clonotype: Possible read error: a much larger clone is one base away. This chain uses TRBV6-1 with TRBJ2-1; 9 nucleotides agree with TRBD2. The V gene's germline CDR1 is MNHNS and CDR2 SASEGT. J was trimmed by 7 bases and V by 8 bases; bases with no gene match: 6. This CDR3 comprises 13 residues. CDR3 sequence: CASRGTSRNEQFF. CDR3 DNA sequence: TGTGCCAGCCGAGGGACTAGCAGGAATGAGCAGTTCTTC.

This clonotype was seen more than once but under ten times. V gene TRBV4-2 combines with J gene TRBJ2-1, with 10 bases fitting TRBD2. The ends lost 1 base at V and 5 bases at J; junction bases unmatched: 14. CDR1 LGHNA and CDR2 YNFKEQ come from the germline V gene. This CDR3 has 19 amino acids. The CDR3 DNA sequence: TGTGCCAGCAGCCAAGTTAGGAGACTAGCGGGTAGCGTTAACAATGAGCAGTTCTTC. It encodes CASSQVRRLAGSVNNEQFF.

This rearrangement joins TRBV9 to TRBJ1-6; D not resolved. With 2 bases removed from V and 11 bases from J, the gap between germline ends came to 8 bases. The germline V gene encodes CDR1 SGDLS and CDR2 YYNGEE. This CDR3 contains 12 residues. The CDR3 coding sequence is TGTGCCAGCAGCGTCGGGAACGCACCCCTCCACTTT. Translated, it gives CASSVGNAPLHF.

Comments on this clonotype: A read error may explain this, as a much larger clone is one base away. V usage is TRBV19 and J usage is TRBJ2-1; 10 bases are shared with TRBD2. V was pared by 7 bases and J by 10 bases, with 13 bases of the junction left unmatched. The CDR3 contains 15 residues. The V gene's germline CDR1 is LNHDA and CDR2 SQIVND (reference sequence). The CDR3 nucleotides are TGTGCCAGTACTTCGCTAGCGGGAGACCGTTGGGAGCAGTTCTTC. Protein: CASTSLAGDRWEQFF.

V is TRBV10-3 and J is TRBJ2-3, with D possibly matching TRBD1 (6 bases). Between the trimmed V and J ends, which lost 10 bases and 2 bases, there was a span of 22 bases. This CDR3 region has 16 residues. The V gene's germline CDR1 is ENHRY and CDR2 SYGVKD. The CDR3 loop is CATSREQGSPTDTQYF. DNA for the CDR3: TGTGCCACCAGCAGAGAACAGGGCAGTCCCACAGATACGCAGTATTTT.

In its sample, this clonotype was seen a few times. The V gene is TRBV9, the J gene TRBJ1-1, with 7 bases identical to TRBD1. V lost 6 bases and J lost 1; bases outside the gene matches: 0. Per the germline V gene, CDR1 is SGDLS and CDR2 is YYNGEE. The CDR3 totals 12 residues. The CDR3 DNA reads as TGTGCCAGCAAGGGGGCGAACACTGAAGCTTTCTTT. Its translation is CASKGANTEAFF. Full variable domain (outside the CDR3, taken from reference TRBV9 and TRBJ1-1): DSGVTQTPKHLITATGQRVTLRCSPRSGDLSVYWYQQSLDQGLQFLIQYYNGEERAKGNILERFSAQQFPDLHSELNLSSLELGDSALYFCASKGANTEAFFGQGTRLTVV.

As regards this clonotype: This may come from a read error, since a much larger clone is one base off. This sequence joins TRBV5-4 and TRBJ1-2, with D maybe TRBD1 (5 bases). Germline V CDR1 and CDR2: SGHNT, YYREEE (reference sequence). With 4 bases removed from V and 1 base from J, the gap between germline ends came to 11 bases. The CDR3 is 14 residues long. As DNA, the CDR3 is TGTGCCAGCAGCCCTGGCAGGGATAACTATGGCTACACCTTC. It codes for CASSPGRDNYGYTF.